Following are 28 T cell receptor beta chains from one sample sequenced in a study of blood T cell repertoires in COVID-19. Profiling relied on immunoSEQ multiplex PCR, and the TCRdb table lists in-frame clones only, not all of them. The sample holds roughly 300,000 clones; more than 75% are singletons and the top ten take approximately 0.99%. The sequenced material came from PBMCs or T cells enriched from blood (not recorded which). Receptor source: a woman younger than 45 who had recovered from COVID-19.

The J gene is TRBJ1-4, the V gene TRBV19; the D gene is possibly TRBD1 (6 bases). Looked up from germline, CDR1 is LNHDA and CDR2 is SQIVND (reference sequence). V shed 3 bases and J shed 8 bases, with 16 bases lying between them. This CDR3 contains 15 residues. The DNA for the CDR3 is TGTGCCAGTAGTATTGGCGCAGGGGCAAGAGAAAAACTGTTTTTT. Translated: CASSIGAGAREKLFF. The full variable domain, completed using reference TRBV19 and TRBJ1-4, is DGGITQSPKYLFRKEGQNVTLSCEQNLNHDAMYWYRQDPGQGLRLIYYSQIVNDFQKGDIAEGYSVSREKKESFPLTVTSAQKNPTAFYLCASSIGAGAREKLFFGSGTQLSVL.

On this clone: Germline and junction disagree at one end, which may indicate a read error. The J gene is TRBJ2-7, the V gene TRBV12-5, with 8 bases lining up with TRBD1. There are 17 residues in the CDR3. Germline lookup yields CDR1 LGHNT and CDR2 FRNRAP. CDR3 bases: TGTGCTAGTGGCCCGGACCGGGACAGGTTCAGGTCCTTCGAGCAGTACTTC. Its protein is CASGPDRDRFRSFEQYF.

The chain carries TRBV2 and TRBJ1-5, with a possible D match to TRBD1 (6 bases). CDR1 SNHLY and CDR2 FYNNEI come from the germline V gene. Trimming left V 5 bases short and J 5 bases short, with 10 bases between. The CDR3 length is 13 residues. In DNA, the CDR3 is TGTGCCAGCAGTAACGAGGGGGATCAGCCCCAGCATTTT. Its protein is CASSNEGDQPQHF.

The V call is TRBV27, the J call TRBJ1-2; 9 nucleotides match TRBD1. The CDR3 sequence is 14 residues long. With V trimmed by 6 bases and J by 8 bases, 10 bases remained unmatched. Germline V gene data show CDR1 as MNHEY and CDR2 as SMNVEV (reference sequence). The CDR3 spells CASRPRDREGGYTF. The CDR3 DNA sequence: TGTGCCAGCAGACCCCGGGACAGGGAGGGAGGCTACACCTTC.

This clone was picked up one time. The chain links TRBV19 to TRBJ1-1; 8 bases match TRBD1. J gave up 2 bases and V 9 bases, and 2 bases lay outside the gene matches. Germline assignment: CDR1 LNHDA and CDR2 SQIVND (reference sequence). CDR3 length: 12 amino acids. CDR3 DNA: TGTGCCAGCGGGACAGGCAACACTGAAGCTTTCTTT. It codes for CASGTGNTEAFF.

The chain's CDR3 is CASSDEPSGHNEQFF. The CDR3 DNA follows: TGTGCCAGCAGTGATGAGCCTAGCGGCCACAATGAGCAGTTCTTC. The genes are TRBV25-1 and TRBJ2-1; 7 nucleotides agree with TRBD2. This CDR3 is built from 15 residues. Germline trimming cut 3 bases from V and 5 bases from J; bases unmatched to any gene: 7. Per germline, CDR1 MGHDK and CDR2 SYGVNS. The whole variable domain, remainder taken from reference TRBV25-1 and TRBJ2-1, is EADIYQTPRYLVIGTGKKITLECSQTMGHDKMYWYQQDPGMELHLIHYSYGVNSTEKGDLSSESTVSRIRTEHFPLTLESARPSHTSQYLCASSDEPSGHNEQFFGPGTRLTVL.

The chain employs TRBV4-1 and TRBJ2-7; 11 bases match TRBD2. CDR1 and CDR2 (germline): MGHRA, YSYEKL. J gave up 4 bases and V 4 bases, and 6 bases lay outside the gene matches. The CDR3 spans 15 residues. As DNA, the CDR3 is TGCGCCAGCAGCCCCCCTAGCGGGGGGAAATACGAGCAGTACTTC. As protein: CASSPPSGGKYEQYF.

The CDR3 loop reads CASSARTSGGWDTQYF. The CDR3, as DNA: TGTGCCAGCAGCGCAAGGACTAGCGGGGGATGGGATACGCAGTATTTT. The chain recombines TRBV11-2 with TRBJ2-3; TRBD2 agrees at 13 bases. The V segment lost 5 bases and the J segment 6 bases; nucleotides outside the gene matches: 8. This CDR3 has 16 amino acids. Germline assignment: CDR1 SGHAT and CDR2 FQNNGV.

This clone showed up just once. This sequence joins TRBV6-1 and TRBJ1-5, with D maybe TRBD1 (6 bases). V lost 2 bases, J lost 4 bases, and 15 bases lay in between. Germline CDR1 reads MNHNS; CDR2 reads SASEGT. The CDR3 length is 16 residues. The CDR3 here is CASSEWVGHQNQPQHF. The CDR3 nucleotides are TGTGCCAGCAGTGAATGGGTGGGACACCAAAATCAGCCCCAGCATTTT.

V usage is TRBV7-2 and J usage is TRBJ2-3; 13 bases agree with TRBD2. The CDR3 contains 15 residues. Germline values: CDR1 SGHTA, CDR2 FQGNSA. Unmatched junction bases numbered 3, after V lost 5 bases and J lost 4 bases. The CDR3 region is CASSKLAGGPDTQYF. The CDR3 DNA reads TGTGCCAGCAGCAAACTAGCGGGGGGGCCAGATACGCAGTATTTT.

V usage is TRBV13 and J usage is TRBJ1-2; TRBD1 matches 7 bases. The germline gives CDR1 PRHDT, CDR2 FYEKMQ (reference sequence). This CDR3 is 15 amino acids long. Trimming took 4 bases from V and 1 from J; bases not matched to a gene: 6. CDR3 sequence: CASSSGQAINYGYTF. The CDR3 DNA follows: TGTGCCAGCAGCTCTGGACAGGCTATTAACTATGGCTACACCTTC.

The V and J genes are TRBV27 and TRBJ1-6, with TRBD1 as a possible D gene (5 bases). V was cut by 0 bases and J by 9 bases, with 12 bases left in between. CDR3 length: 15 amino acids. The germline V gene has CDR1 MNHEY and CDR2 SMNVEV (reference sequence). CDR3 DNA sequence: TGTGCCAGCAGTTTATCGTCAGGGTGGGTTTCACCCCTCCACTTT. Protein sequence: CASSLSSGWVSPLHF.

The CDR3 nucleotides read TGTGCCAGCAGCCCGGGTTTAGCCGGGGAGCTGTTTTTT. Its translation: CASSPGLAGELFF. This chain joins TRBV7-6 and TRBJ2-2; D is uncertain. The germline V and J ends were trimmed by 5 bases and 6 bases, with 10 bases remaining between them. The length of the CDR3 is 13 residues. Germline CDR1 SGHVS, CDR2 FNYEAQ.

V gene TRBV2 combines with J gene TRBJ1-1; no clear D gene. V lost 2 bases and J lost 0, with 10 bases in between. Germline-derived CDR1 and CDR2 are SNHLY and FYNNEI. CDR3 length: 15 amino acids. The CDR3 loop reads CASSEWPELNTEAFF. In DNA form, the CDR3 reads TGTGCCAGCAGTGAATGGCCAGAACTGAACACTGAAGCTTTCTTT.

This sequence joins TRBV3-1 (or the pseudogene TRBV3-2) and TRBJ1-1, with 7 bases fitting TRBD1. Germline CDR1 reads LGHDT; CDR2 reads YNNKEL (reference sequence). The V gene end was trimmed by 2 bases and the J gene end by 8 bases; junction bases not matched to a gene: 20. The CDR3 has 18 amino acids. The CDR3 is CASSQYPLQIQGRKEAFF. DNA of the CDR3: TGTGCCAGCAGCCAATACCCCTTACAAATACAGGGGCGCAAAGAAGCTTTCTTT.

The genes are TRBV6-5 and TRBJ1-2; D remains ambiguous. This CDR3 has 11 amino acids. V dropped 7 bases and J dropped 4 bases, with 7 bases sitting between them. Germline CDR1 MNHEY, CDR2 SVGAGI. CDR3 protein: CASNYAYGYTF. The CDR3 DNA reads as TGTGCCAGCAACTACGCCTATGGCTACACCTTC.

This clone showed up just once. In nucleotides, the CDR3 is TGTGCCAGCAGTGAACGGCAGGTATTCAATGAAAAACTGTTTTTT. Translated, it gives CASSERQVFNEKLFF. The rearrangement joins TRBV6-1 to TRBJ1-4, with D unresolved. This CDR3 has 15 residues. Trimming cost V 2 bases and J 5 bases, with 12 bases left between them. The germline V gene has CDR1 MNHNS and CDR2 SASEGT.

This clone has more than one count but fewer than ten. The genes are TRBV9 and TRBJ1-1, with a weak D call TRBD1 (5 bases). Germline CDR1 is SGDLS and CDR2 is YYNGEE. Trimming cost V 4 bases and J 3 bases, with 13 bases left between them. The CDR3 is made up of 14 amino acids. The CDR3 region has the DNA TGTGCCAGCAGCTCTACCTGGGGGGACACTGAAGCTTTCTTT. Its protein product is CASSSTWGDTEAFF.

The DNA of the CDR3 is TGTGCCAGCAGCTTAGGGGAGCGGGCCTACGAGCAGTACTTC. Its protein is CASSLGERAYEQYF. J is TRBJ2-7 and V is TRBV5-4, with TRBD2 as a possible D gene (6 bases). The CDR3 length is 14 residues. The V end was cut by 2 bases, the J end by 2 bases, with 11 bases between. Germline assignment: CDR1 SGHNT and CDR2 YYREEE (reference sequence).

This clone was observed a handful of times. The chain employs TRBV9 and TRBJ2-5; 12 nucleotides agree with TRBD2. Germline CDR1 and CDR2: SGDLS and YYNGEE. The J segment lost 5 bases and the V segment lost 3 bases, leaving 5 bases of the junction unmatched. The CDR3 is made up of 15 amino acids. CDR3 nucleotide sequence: TGTGCCAGCAGCGCCCTAGCGGGGGGGGTGGAGACCCAGTACTTC. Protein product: CASSALAGGVETQYF.

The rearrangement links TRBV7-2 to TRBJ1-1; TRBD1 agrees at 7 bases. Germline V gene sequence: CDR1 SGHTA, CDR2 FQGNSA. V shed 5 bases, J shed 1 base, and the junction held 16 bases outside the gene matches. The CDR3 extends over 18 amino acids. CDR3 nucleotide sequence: TGTGCCAGCAGCGCCCGGGACAGCGGATCAAATTGGAACACTGAAGCTTTCTTT. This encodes CASSARDSGSNWNTEAFF.

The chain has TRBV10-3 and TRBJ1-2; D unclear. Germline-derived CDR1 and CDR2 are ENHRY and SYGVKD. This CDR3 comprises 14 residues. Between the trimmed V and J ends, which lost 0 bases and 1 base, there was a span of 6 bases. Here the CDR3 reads CAISESTDNYGYTF. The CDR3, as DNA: TGTGCCATCAGTGAGTCGACTGATAACTATGGCTACACCTTC.

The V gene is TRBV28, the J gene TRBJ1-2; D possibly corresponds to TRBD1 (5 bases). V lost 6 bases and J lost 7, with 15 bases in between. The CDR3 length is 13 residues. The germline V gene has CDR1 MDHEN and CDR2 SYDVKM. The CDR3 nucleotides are TGTGCCAGCAGATTCCAGGGTGTCGGTGGCTACACCTTC. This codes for CASRFQGVGGYTF.

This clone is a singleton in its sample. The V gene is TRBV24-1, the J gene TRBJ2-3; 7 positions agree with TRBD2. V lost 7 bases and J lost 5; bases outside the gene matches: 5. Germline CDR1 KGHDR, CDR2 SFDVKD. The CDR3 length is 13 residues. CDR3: CATSERGLDTQYF. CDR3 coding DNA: TGTGCCACCAGCGAGCGGGGACTAGATACGCAGTATTTT.

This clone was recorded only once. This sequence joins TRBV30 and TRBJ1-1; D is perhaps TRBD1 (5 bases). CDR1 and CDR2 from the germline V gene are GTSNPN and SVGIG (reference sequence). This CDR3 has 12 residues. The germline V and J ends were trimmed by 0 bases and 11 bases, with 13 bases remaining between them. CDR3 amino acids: CAWSVLSGDAFF. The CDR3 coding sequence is TGTGCCTGGAGTGTATTATCGGGGGACGCTTTCTTT.

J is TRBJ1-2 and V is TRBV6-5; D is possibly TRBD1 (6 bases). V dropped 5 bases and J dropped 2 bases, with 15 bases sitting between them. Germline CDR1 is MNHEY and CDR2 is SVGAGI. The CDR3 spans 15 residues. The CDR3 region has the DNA TGTGCCAGCAGTACAGGGCCCAATCCCAACTATGGCTACACCTTC. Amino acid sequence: CASSTGPNPNYGYTF.

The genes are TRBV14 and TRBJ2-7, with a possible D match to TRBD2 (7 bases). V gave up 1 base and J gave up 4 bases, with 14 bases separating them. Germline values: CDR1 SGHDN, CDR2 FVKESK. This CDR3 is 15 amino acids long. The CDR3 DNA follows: TGTGCCAGCAGCCAAGTGGGGGGGCGCGGGTACGAGCAGTACTTC. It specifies CASSQVGGRGYEQYF.

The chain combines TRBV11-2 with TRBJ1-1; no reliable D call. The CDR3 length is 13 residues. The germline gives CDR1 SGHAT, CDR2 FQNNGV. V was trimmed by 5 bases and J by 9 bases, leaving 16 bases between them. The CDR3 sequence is CASSPGGLVQAFF. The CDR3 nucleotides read TGTGCCAGCAGCCCAGGAGGTTTAGTACAAGCTTTCTTT.